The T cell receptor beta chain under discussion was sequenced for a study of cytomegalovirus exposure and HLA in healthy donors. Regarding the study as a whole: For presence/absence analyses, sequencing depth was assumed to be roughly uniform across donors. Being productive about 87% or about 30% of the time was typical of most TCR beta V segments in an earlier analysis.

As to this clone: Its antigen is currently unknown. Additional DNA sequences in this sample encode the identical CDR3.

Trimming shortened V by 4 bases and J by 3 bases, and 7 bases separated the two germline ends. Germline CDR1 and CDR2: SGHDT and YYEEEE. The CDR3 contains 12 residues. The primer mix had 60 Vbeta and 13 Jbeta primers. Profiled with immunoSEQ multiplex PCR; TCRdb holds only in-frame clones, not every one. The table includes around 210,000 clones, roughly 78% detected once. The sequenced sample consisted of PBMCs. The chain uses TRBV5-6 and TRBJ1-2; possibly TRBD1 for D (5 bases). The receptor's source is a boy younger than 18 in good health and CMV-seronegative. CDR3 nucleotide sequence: TGTGCCAGCAGCGGGGGGGACTATGGCTACACCTTC. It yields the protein CASSGGDYGYTF.